This record concerns one T cell receptor (beta chain) sequence. The antigen remains undetermined. This entry belongs to a study of lymphopenia after photon versus proton radiotherapy. Notes on the study in general: Post-nadir TCR diversity decline inversely tracked overall survival among those who died. Only patients who died were analyzed for survival; proton advantage is unproven. Post-nadir diversity loss with photons came from oligoclonal expansion, particularly CD8+ Temra cells. Under photons, naive T cells and diversity fell while effector/memory populations rose.

Using immunoSEQ multiplex PCR, the repertoire was profiled, and TCRdb retains in-frame clones only, with some absent. The sample contains roughly 150,000 clones, roughly nine tenths of which appear only once. Here the sequenced sample was peripheral blood, taken from a patient treated with photon-based radiotherapy. This clonotype was obtained from a man in his fifties or sixties with gastric cancer.

This chain's CDR3 is CASSPLIGTGEDEQYF. The DNA for the CDR3 is TGTGCCAGCAGTCCCCTGATCGGGACAGGGGAAGACGAGCAGTACTTC. The chain links TRBV27 to TRBJ2-7; 10 bases fit TRBD1. CDR1 MNHEY and CDR2 SMNVEV come from the germline V gene (reference sequence). The CDR3 runs to 16 residues. V shed 5 bases and J 5 bases; nucleotides not matched to a gene: 12.